Following are 19 T cell receptor beta chains from one sample sequenced in a study of memory CD4+ T cells and cytomegalovirus serostatus. Clones were sequenced by immunoSEQ multiplex PCR, and TCRdb holds only the in-frame ones, with some missing. The sample includes some 60,000 clones, about 81% of them seen just once. The sort gate was single viable CD3+CD4+CD8-CD45RO+ cells for memory CD4+ T cells. Sample: memory CD4+ T cells from blood. The receptor set was obtained from an adult in good health and CMV-seronegative.

The rearrangement uses TRBV5-6 and TRBJ1-1, with D perhaps TRBD1 (6 bases). The CDR3 consists of 14 residues. Deletions cut 1 base from V and 6 bases from J, with 13 bases between. Germline V CDR1 and CDR2: SGHDT, YYEEEE. Here the CDR3 reads CASSLYGGQAEAFF. CDR3 sequence (DNA): TGTGCCAGCAGCTTGTATGGGGGCCAAGCTGAAGCTTTCTTT.

The J gene is TRBJ2-7, the V gene TRBV30, with D unclear. The germline CDR1 and CDR2 sequences are GTSNPN and SVGIG (reference sequence). The CDR3 totals 12 residues. V lost 0 bases and J 4 bases, leaving 7 bases between the germline ends. The CDR3 bases are TGTGCCTGGAGTGTTGACGGATACGAGCAGTACTTC. The encoded protein is CAWSVDGYEQYF.

In its sample, this clone was seen a few times. The chain links TRBV9 to TRBJ1-1; 8 nucleotides align to TRBD1. The CDR3 is made up of 18 amino acids. Losses at the gene ends were 2 bases for V and 4 bases for J; bases not matched to a gene: 16. CDR1 and CDR2 from the germline V gene are SGDLS and YYNGEE. The CDR3 loop reads CASSVSRAGGQVGTEAFF. As DNA, the CDR3 is TGTGCCAGCAGCGTGTCCCGCGCAGGGGGCCAGGTGGGCACTGAAGCTTTCTTT.

This clone was counted only a few times. V is TRBV28 and J is TRBJ1-1; D gene ambiguous. CDR1 is MDHEN and CDR2 is SYDVKM in the germline V gene. The CDR3 has 12 amino acids. The V end was cut by 6 bases, the J end by 6 bases, with 11 bases between. CDR3 sequence reads: CASRSRRPEAFF. The CDR3 DNA reads as TGTGCCAGCAGATCTAGACGGCCTGAAGCTTTCTTT. Full variable domain (outside the CDR3, taken from reference TRBV28 and TRBJ1-1): DVKVTQSSRYLVKRTGEKVFLECVQDMDHENMFWYRQDPGLGLRLIYFSYDVKMKEKGDIPEGYSVSREKKERFSLILESASTNQTSMYLCASRSRRPEAFFGQGTRLTVV.

This chain uses TRBV7-2 with TRBJ1-1; 10 bases fit TRBD1. Trimming removed 5 bases from V and 8 bases from J; junction bases left unmatched: 8. CDR1 and CDR2 from the germline V gene are SGHTA and FQGNSA. This CDR3 spans 14 amino acids. CDR3: CASSRGQGVGEAFF. The CDR3 bases are TGTGCCAGCAGCCGAGGACAGGGGGTCGGCGAAGCTTTCTTT.

The chain joins TRBV13 to TRBJ2-3, with 9 bases aligning to TRBD2. Trimming at V came to 0 bases and at J to 0 bases, leaving 10 bases not matched to a gene. Germline lookup yields CDR1 PRHDT and CDR2 FYEKMQ (reference sequence). The CDR3 totals 19 residues. The CDR3 nucleotides are TGTGCCAGCAGCTTAGGGCCCTCTCAGGCGGGAGGGAGCACAGATACGCAGTATTTT. Protein product: CASSLGPSQAGGSTDTQYF. The full variable domain, its missing parts supplied by reference TRBV13 and TRBJ2-3, is AAGVIQSPRHLIKEKRETATLKCYPIPRHDTVYWYQQGPGQDPQFLISFYEKMQSDKGSIPDRFSAQQFSDYHSELNMSSLELGDSALYFCASSLGPSQAGGSTDTQYFGPGTRLTVL.

This chain connects TRBV2 to TRBJ2-5, with 7 bases matching TRBD2. The CDR3 is made up of 13 amino acids. Trimming cost V 8 bases and J 5 bases; bases outside gene matches: 8. Germline CDR1 reads SNHLY; CDR2 reads FYNNEI. The CDR3 DNA sequence: TGTGCCAGCGCCGGGTCCGGGAGGGAGACCCAGTACTTC. Amino acids: CASAGSGRETQYF.

This clone was observed once. This chain links TRBV14 with TRBJ1-1; no definite D call. The CDR3 spans 13 residues. Deletions cut 0 bases from V and 1 base from J, with 3 bases between. The germline V gene encodes CDR1 SGHDN and CDR2 FVKESK. Here the CDR3 reads CASSQDWNTEAFF. CDR3 nucleotides: TGTGCCAGCAGCCAAGATTGGAACACTGAAGCTTTCTTT.

This clone was seen more than once but under ten times. This rearrangement joins TRBV12-5 to TRBJ2-1, with unresolved D. Trimming took 0 bases from V and 4 from J, leaving 19 bases between them. Germline CDR1 reads LGHNT; CDR2 reads FRNRAP. There are 18 residues in the CDR3. CDR3 residues: CASGLVMSSQLAYNEQFF. The CDR3 DNA follows: TGTGCTAGTGGTTTGGTAATGTCGTCTCAACTCGCTTACAATGAGCAGTTCTTC. Combining the CDR3 with reference TRBV12-5 and TRBJ2-1 gives the whole variable domain DARVTQTPRHKVTEMGQEVTMRCQPILGHNTVFWYRQTMMQGLELLAYFRNRAPLDDSGMPKDRFSAEMPDATLATLKIQPSEPRDSAVYFCASGLVMSSQLAYNEQFFGPGTRLTVL.

This clone was recorded once. The chain recombines TRBV30 with TRBJ2-2, with unresolved D. Germline CDR1 GTSNPN, CDR2 SVGIG (reference sequence). Trimming stripped 2 bases from V and 4 bases from J, with 8 bases between. The CDR3 is 13 residues long. As DNA, the CDR3 is TGTGCCTGGAGTCCAACAGCCACCGGGGAGCTGTTTTTT. Its translation: CAWSPTATGELFF.

The chain combines TRBV28 with TRBJ2-7; 9 nucleotides line up with TRBD1. Germline trimming cut 6 bases from V and 0 bases from J; bases unmatched to any gene: 6. The CDR3 is 15 residues long. Germline CDR1 reads MDHEN; CDR2 reads SYDVKM. CDR3 in DNA: TGTGCCAGCAGCAACAGGGGGCCAACCTCCTACGAGCAGTACTTC. The encoded protein is CASSNRGPTSYEQYF.

The chain uses TRBV19 and TRBJ1-4, with D hard to call. V was pared by 3 bases and J by 1 base, with 6 bases between. Germline CDR1 is LNHDA and CDR2 is SQIVND (reference sequence). The CDR3 is made up of 14 amino acids. CDR3 DNA: TGTGCCAGTAGTATTTGGGAAACTAATGAAAAACTGTTTTTT. It is translated as CASSIWETNEKLFF.

This chain links TRBV4-1 with TRBJ2-5; weak D call: TRBD2 (5 bases). The DNA end is more similar to TRBJ2-7, so the J call may be wrong. This CDR3 spans 15 amino acids. Germline V lookup: CDR1 MGHRA, CDR2 YSYEKL. CDR3 amino acids: CASSSLGITSYEQYF. CDR3 bases: TGCGCCAGCAGTTCTCTCGGGATAACTTCCTACGAGCAGTACTTC.

This clone was detected only a few times. The chain joins TRBV13 to TRBJ1-2, with D hard to call. V was clipped by 5 bases and J by 6 bases, with 16 bases between them. This CDR3 is 14 amino acids long. CDR1 PRHDT and CDR2 FYEKMQ come from the germline V gene (reference sequence). The CDR3 here is CASSPRTGRDGYTF. CDR3 in DNA: TGTGCCAGCAGCCCCCGGACGGGAAGAGATGGCTACACCTTC. The full variable domain, with the rest looked up from reference TRBV13 and TRBJ1-2, is AAGVIQSPRHLIKEKRETATLKCYPIPRHDTVYWYQQGPGQDPQFLISFYEKMQSDKGSIPDRFSAQQFSDYHSELNMSSLELGDSALYFCASSPRTGRDGYTFGSGTRLTVV.

This clone occurred a few times. The chain has TRBV4-2 and TRBJ1-5; TRBD1 aligns across 7 bases. The CDR3 runs 14 residues. The ends lost 1 base at V and 15 bases at J; junction bases unmatched: 12. Per the germline V gene, CDR1 is LGHNA and CDR2 is YNFKEQ. The DNA of the CDR3 is TGTGCCAGCAGCCAAGTTCAAGGGGGCGTTCAACCGCATTTT. Amino acid sequence: CASSQVQGGVQPHF.

The chain carries TRBV7-9 and TRBJ2-2, with 8 nucleotides matching TRBD1. This CDR3 contains 15 residues. J gave up 4 bases and V 6 bases, and 7 bases lay outside the gene matches. Germline lookup yields CDR1 SEHNR and CDR2 FQNEAQ (reference sequence). CDR3 DNA: TGTGCCAGCAGGAAGGGACAGGTCTCCACCGGGGAGCTGTTTTTT. Its translation is CASRKGQVSTGELFF.

The chain employs TRBV5-4 and TRBJ1-4; D perhaps matches TRBD1 (5 bases). CDR1 is SGHNT, CDR2 YYREEE, per germline (reference sequence). The CDR3 is made up of 16 amino acids. The germline V and J ends were trimmed by 0 bases and 4 bases, with 13 bases remaining between them. CDR3 amino acids: CASSLAQQAGNEKLFF. CDR3 bases: TGTGCCAGCAGCTTGGCCCAACAGGCCGGTAATGAAAAACTGTTTTTT.

This rearrangement joins TRBV16 to TRBJ1-5, with 9 bases aligning to TRBD1. This CDR3 is 16 amino acids long. V was clipped by 3 bases and J by 1 base; unmatched bases: 4. CDR1 and CDR2 (germline): KGHSY, FQNENV. The CDR3 DNA sequence: TGTGCCAGCAGCCATATGACAGGGGGGAGCAATCAGCCCCAGCATTTT. This sequence encodes CASSHMTGGSNQPQHF.

V usage is TRBV6-1 and J usage is TRBJ1-3; no definite D call. There are 15 residues in the CDR3. CDR1 and CDR2 (germline): MNHNS, SASEGT. The V end lost 4 bases, the J end lost 0 bases, and 10 bases lay between the germline ends. CDR3 in DNA: TGTGCCAGCAGTGGTTTCGGAAGCTCTGGAAACACCATATATTTT. Translating gives CASSGFGSSGNTIYF.